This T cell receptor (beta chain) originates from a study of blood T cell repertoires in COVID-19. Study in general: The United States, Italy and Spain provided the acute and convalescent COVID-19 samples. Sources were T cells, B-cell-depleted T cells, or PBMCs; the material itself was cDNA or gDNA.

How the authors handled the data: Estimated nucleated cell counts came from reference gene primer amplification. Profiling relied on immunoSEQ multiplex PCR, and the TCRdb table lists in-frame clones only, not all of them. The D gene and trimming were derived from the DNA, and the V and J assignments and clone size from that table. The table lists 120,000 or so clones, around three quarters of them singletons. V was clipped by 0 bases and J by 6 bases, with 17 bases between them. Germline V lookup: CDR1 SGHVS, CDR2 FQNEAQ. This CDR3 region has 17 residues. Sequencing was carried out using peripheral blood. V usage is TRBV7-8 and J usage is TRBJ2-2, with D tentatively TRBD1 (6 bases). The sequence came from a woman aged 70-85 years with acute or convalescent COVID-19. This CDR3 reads CASSLAMAGAFSGELFF. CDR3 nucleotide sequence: TGTGCCAGCAGCTTAGCGATGGCAGGGGCCTTTTCCGGGGAGCTGTTTTTT.